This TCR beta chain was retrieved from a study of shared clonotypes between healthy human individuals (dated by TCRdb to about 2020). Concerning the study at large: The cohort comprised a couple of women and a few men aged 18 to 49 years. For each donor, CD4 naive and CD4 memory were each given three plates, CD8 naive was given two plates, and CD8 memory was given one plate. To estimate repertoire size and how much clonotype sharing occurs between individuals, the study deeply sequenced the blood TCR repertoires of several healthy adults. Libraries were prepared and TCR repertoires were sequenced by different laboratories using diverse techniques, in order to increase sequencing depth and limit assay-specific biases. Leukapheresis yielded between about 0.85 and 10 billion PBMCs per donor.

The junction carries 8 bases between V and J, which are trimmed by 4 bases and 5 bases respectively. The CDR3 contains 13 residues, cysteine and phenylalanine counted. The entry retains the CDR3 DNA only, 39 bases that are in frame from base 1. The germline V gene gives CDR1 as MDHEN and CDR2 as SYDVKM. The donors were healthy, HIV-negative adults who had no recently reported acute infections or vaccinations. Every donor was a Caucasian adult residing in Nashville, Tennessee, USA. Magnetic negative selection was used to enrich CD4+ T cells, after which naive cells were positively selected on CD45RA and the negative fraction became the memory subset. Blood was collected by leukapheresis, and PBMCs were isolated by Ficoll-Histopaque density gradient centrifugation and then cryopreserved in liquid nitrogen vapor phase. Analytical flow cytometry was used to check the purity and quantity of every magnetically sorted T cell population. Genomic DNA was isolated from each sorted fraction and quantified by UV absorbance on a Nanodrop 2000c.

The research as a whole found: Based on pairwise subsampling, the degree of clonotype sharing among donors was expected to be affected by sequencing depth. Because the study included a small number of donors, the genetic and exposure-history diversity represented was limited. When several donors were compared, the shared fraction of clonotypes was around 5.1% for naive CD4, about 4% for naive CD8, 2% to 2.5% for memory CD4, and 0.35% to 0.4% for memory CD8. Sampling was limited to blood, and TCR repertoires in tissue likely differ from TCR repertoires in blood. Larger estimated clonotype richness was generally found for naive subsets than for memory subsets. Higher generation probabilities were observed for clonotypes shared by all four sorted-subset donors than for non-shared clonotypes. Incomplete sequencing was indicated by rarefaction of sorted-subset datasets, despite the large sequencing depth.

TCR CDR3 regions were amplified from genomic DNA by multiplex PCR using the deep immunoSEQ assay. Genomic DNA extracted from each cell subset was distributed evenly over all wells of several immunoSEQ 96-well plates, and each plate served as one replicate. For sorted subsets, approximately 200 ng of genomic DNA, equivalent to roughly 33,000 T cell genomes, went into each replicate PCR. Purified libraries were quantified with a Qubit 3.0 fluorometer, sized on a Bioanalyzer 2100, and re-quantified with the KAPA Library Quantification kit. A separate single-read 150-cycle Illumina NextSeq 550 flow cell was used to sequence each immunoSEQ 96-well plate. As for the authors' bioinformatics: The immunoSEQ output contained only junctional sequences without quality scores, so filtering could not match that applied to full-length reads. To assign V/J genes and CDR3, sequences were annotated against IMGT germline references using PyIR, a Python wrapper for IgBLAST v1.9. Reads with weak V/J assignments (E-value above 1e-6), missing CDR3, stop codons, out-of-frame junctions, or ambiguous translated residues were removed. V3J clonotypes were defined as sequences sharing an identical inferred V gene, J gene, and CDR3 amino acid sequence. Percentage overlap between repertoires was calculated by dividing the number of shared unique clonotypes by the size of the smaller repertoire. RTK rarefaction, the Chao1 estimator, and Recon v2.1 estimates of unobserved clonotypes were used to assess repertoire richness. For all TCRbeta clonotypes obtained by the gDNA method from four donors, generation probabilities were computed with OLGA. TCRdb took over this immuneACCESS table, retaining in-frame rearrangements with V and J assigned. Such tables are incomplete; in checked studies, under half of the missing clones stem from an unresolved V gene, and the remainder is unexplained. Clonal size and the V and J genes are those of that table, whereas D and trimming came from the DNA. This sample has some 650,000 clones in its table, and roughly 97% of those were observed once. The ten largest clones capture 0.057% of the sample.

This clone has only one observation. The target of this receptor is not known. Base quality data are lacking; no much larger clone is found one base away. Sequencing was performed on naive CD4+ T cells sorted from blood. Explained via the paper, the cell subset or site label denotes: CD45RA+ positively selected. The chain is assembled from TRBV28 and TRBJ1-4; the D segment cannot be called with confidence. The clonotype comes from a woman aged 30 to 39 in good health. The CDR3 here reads CASSWTGNEKLFF. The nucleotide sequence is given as TGTGCCAGCAGTTGGACTGGAAATGAAAAACTGTTTTTT.